This T cell receptor (beta chain) was documented in a study of Ad26.COV2.S vaccination and SARS-CoV-2 variants. Study conclusions and caveats: There was reportedly substantial breadth in spike-specific CD8+ and CD4+ T cell responses after vaccination.

Assay used: immunoSEQ multiplex PCR; TCRdb lists only in-frame clones, some missing. The table includes some 320,000 clones, around four fifths detected once. Germline V gene sequence: CDR1 LGHDT, CDR2 YNNKEL (reference sequence). Trimming took 3 bases from V and 9 from J; bases not matched to a gene: 15. The CDR3 runs to 17 residues. The sample's treatment: 19 received Ad26.COV2.S at low or high dose, single or two shots; about 5 received placebo; per-sample allocation not given. Collection of samples fell on day 63 after the first vaccine or placebo injection. Whoever gave the sample was an adult aged 18-55 years in Boston. On this clone itself: The antigen is undetermined.

V and J are TRBV3-1 (or the pseudogene TRBV3-2) and TRBJ2-7, with TRBD1 matching 12 bases. Specimen: peripheral blood, collected in a trial of Ad26.COV2.S vaccine versus placebo. The source of this sequence is a person between 18 and 65 years old who received the Ad26.COV2.S COVID-19 vaccine or a placebo. The CDR3 is CASSHSGQGAPLRGQYF. The DNA of the CDR3 is TGTGCCAGCAGCCACTCGGGACAGGGGGCCCCTTTGCGGGGGCAGTACTTC.